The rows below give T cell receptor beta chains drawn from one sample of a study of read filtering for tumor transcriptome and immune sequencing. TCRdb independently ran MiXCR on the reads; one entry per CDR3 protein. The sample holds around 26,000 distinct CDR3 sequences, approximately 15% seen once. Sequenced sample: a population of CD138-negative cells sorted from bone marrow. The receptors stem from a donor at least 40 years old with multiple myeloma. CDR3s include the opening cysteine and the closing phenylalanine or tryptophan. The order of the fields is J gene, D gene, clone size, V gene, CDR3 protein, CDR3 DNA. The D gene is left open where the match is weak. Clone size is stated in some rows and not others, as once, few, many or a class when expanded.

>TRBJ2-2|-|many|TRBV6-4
CASSDSGSTNTGELFF
TGTGCCAGCAGTGACTCAGGCAGTACGAACACCGGGGAGCTGTTTTTT
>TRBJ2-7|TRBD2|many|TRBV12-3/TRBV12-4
CASSLTAGGLGQYF
TGTGCCAGCAGTTTAACTGCGGGGGGCCTAGGGCAGTACTTC
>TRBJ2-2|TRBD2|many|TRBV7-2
CASSEGLAGAGTGELFF
TGTGCCAGCAGCGAGGGACTAGCGGGAGCCGGCACCGGGGAGCTGTTTTTT
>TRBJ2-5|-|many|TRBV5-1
CASSLVTGAQETQYF
TGCGCCAGCAGCTTGGTTACGGGGGCCCAAGAGACCCAGTACTTC
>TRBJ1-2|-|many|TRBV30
CAWTRGPVGGYTF
TGTGCCTGGACCCGGGGCCCGGTGGGTGGCTACACCTTC
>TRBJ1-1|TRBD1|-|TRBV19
CASLPYRGRIPNTKAFF
TGTGCCAGCCTACCATACAGGGGGCGAATCCCGAACACTAAAGCTTTCTTC
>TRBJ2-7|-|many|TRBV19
CASSWGASYEQYF
TGTGCCAGTAGTTGGGGGGCGTCCTACGAGCAGTACTTC
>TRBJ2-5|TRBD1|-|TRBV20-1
CSVPGQGEETQYF
TGCAGTGTTCCGGGACAGGGAGAAGAGACCCAGTACTTC
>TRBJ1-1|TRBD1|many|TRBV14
CASSHPRPGGVAFF
TGTGCCAGCAGCCACCCTAGGCCAGGGGGCGTTGCTTTCTTT
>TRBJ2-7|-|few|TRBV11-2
CASRGLRYEQYF
TGTGCCAGCCGGGGCCTTCGCTACGAGCAGTACTTC
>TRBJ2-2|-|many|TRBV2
CASSDQGANTGELFF
TGTGCCAGCAGTGATCAAGGGGCGAACACCGGGGAGCTGTTTTTT